The sequence of this T cell receptor (beta chain) was determined in a study of cytomegalovirus exposure and HLA in healthy donors. Unmatched junction bases numbered 9, after V lost 5 bases and J lost 6 bases. CDR1 is LNHDA and CDR2 is SQIVND in the germline V gene (reference sequence). CDR3 size: 15 residues. 60 Vbeta and 13 Jbeta primers were used in PCR. The protocol was immunoSEQ multiplex PCR, while the TCRdb copy is restricted to in-frame clones and leaves out a portion. The sample has fewer than 150,000 clones; 74% are singletons. This sequence originates from a woman aged 50 to 60 in good health and CMV-seropositive. This chain joins TRBV19 and TRBJ2-2; 7 bases match TRBD2. Source material: PBMCs. Written as DNA, the CDR3 is TGTGCCAGTAGTCGAGTGGGAGGGGCGGCCGGGGAGCTGTTTTTT. Its protein is CASSRVGGAAGELFF.